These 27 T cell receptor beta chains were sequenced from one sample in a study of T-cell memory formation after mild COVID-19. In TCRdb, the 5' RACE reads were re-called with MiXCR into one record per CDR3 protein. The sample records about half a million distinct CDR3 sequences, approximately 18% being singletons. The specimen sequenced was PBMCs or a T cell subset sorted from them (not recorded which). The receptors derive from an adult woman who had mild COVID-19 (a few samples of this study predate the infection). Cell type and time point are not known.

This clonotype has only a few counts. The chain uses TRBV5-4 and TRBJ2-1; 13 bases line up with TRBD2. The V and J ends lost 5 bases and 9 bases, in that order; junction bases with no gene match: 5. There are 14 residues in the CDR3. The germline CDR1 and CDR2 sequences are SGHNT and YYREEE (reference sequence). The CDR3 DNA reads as TGTGCCAGCAGGGCGGGACTAGCGGGGTCTGAGCAGTTCTTC. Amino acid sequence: CASRAGLAGSEQFF.

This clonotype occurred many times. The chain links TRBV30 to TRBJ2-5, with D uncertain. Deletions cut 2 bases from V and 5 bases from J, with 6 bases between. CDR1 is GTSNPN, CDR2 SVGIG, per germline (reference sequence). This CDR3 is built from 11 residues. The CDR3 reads CAWSKWETQYF. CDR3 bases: TGTGCCTGGAGTAAGTGGGAGACCCAGTACTTC. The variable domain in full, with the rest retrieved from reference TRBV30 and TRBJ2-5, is SQTIHQWPATLVQPVGSPLSLECTVEGTSNPNLYWYRQAAGRGLQLLFYSVGIGQISSEVPQNLSASRPQDRQFILSSKKLLLSDSGFYLCAWSKWETQYFGPGTRLLVL.

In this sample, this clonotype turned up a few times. In DNA form, the CDR3 reads TGTGCCAGCAGACTGACAGTCCCTGGAAGCTCCTACAATGAGCAGTTCTTC. This gives the protein CASRLTVPGSSYNEQFF. This chain links TRBV7-3 with TRBJ2-1; maybe TRBD1 (5 bases). The CDR3 is made up of 17 amino acids. The ends were cut back, 6 bases at V and 0 bases at J, with 18 bases in the middle. The germline gives CDR1 SGHTA, CDR2 FQGTGA.

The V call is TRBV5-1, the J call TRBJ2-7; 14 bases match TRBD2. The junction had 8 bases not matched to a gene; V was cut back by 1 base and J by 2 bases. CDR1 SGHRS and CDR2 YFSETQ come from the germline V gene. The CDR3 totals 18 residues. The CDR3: CASSLPRTSGGRTYEQYF. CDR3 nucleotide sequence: TGCGCCAGCAGCTTGCCCCGGACTAGCGGGGGGCGCACCTACGAGCAGTACTTC.

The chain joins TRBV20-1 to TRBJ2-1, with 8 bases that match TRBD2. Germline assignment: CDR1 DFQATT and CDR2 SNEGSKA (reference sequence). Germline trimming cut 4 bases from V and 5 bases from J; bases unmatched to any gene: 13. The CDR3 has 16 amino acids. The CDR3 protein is CSAMLSAGGRNNEQFF. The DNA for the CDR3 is TGCAGTGCTATGTTGTCTGCGGGGGGAAGAAACAATGAGCAGTTCTTC.

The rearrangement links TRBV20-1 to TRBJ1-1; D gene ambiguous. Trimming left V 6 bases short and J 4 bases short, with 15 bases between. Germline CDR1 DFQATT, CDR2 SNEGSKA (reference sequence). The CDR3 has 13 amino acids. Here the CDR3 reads CSARGWSGTEAFF. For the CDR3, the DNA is TGCAGTGCCCGAGGGTGGTCAGGCACTGAAGCTTTCTTT.

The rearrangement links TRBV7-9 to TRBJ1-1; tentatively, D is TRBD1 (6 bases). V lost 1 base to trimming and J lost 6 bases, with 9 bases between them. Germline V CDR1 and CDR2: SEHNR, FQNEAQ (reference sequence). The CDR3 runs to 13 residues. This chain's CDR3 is CASSLGRTAEAFF. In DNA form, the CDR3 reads TGTGCCAGCAGCTTAGGGAGGACAGCTGAAGCTTTCTTT.

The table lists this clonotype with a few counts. This CDR3 reads CASSQDGGLYNEQFF. CDR3 bases: TGTGCCAGCAGCCAAGACGGGGGGCTCTACAATGAGCAGTTCTTC. The chain has TRBV3-1 and TRBJ2-1; D possibly corresponds to TRBD2 (7 bases). This CDR3 region has 15 residues. Trimming shortened V by 0 bases and J by 3 bases, and 9 bases separated the two germline ends. Per germline, CDR1 LGHDT and CDR2 YNNKEL (reference sequence).

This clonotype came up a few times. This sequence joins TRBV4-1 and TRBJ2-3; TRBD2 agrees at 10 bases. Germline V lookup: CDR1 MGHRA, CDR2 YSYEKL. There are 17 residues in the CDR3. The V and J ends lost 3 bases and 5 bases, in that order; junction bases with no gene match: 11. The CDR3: CASSHLQLAGWVDTQYF. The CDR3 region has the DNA TGCGCCAGCAGCCACCTACAACTAGCGGGGTGGGTAGATACGCAGTATTTT.

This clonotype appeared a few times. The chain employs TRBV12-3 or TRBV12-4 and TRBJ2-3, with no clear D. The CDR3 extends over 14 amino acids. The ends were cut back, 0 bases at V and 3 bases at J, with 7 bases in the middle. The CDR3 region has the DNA TGTGCCAGCAGTTTAGCGTTTGTTACAGATACGCAGTATTTT. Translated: CASSLAFVTDTQYF.

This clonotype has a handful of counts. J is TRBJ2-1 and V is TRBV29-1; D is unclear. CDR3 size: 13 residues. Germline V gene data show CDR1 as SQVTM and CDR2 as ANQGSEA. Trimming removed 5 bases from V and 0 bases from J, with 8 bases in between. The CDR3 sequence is CSVKAFSYNEQFF. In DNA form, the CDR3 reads TGCAGCGTTAAGGCGTTCTCCTACAATGAGCAGTTCTTC.

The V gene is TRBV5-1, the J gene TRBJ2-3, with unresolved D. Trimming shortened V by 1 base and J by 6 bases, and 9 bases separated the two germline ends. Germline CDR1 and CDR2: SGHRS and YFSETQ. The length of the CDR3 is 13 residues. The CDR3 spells CASSLHGQDTQYF. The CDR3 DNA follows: TGCGCCAGCAGCTTGCATGGTCAGGATACGCAGTATTTT.

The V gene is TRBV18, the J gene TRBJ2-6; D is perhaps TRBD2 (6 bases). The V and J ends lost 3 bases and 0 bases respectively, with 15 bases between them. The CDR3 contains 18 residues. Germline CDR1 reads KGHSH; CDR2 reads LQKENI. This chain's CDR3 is CASSPQGRTISGANVLTF. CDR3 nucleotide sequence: TGTGCCAGCTCACCTCAGGGACGGACTATCTCTGGGGCCAACGTCCTGACTTTC. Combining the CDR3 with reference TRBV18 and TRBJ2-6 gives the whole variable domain NAGVMQNPRHLVRRRGQEARLRCSPMKGHSHVYWYRQLPEEGLKFMVYLQKENIIDESGMPKERFSAEFPKEGPSILRIQQVVRGDSAAYFCASSPQGRTISGANVLTFGAGSRLTVL.

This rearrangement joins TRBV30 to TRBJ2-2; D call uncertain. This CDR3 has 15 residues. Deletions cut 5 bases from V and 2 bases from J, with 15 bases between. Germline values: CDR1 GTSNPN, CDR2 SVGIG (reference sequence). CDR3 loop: CAWGNDWINTGELFF. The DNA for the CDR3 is TGTGCCTGGGGAAACGACTGGATAAACACCGGGGAGCTGTTTTTT.

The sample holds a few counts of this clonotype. CDR3 region: CASSQDWQTYGYTF. CDR3 sequence (DNA): TGCGCCAGCAGCCAAGATTGGCAGACCTATGGCTACACCTTC. V gene TRBV4-3 combines with J gene TRBJ1-2; D is undetermined. This CDR3 spans 14 amino acids. Germline CDR1 is LGHNA and CDR2 is YSLEER. Trimming stripped 0 bases from V and 4 bases from J, with 9 bases between.

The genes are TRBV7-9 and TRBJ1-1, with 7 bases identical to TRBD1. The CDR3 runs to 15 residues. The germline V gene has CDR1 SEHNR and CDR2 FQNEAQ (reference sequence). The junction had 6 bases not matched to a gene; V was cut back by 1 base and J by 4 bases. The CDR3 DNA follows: TGTGCCAGCAGCTTAGTTACAGGGGCCGGCACTGAAGCTTTCTTT. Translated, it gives CASSLVTGAGTEAFF.

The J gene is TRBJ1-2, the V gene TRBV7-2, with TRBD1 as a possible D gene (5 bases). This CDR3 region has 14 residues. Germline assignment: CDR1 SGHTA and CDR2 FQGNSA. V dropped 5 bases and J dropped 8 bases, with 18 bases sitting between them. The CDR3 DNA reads TGTGCCAGCAGCATAGGACAAGCTACCCAGGGCTACACCTTC. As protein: CASSIGQATQGYTF.

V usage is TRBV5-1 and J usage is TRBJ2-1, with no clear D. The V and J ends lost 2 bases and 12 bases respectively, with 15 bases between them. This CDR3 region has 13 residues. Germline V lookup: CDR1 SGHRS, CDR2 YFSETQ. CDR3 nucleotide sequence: TGCGCCAGCAGCTTTAACAGTCGTGATGGGCAGTTCTTC. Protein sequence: CASSFNSRDGQFF.

As DNA, the CDR3 is TGCAGCGCCCAGGACAGGGGATCCTACAATGAGCAGTTCTTC. Translated, it gives CSAQDRGSYNEQFF. J is TRBJ2-1 and V is TRBV29-1, with TRBD1 identical over 9 bases. CDR3 length equals 14 residues. The V segment lost 7 bases and the J segment 1 base; nucleotides outside the gene matches: 5. Germline V CDR1 and CDR2: SQVTM, ANQGSEA.

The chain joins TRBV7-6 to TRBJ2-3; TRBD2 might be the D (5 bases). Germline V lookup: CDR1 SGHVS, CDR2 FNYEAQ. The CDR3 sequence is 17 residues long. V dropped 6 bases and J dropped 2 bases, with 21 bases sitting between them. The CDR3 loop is CASSPAGPGIPTDTQYF. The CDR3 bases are TGTGCCAGCAGTCCCGCGGGCCCCGGGATCCCCACAGATACGCAGTATTTT.

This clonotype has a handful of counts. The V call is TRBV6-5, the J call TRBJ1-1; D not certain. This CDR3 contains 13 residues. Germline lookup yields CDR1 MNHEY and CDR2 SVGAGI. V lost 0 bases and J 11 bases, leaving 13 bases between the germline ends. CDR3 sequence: CASSYSRVRVAFF. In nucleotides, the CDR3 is TGTGCCAGCAGTTACTCGAGAGTTCGGGTGGCTTTCTTT.

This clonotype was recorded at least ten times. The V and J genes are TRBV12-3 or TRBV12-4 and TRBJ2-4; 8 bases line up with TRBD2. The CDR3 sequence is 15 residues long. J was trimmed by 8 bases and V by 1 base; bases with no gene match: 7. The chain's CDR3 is CASSLDGGAGDIQYF. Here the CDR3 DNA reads TGTGCCAGCAGTTTAGACGGGGGGGCCGGTGACATTCAGTACTTC.

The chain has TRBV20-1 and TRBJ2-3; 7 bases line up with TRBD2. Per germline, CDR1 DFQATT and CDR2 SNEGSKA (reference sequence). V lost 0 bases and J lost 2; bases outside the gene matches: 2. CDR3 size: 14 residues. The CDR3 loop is CSARDSGLTDTQYF. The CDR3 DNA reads TGCAGTGCTAGAGATAGCGGGCTCACAGATACGCAGTATTTT.

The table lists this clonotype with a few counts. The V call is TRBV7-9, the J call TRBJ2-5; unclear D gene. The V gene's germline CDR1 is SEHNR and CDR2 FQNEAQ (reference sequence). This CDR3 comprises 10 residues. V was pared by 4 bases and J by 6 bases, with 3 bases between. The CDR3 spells CASSSKTQYF. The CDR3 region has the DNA TGTGCCAGCAGCTCAAAGACCCAGTACTTC.

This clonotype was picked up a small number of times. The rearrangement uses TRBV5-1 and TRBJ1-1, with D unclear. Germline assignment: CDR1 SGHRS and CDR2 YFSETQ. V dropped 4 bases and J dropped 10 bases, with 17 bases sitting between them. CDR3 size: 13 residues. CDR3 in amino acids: CASSARRDHAAFF. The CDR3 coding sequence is TGCGCCAGCAGCGCAAGGCGGGATCATGCAGCTTTCTTT.

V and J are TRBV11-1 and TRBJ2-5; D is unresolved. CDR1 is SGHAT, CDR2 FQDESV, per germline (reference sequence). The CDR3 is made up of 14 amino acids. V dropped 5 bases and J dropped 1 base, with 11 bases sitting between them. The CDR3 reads CASSLFMSQETQYF. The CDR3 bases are TGTGCCAGCAGCCTTTTTATGAGCCAAGAGACCCAGTACTTC.

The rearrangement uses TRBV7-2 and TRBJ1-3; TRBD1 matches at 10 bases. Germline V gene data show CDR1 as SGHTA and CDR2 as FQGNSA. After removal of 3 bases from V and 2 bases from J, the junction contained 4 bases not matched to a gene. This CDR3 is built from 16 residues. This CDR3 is CASSFDRGQTGNTIYF. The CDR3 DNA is TGTGCCAGCAGCTTTGACAGGGGGCAGACTGGAAACACCATATATTTT.